This T cell receptor beta chain is from a study of cytotoxic CD8 clonotypes in ibrutinib-treated CLL. Study-wide results and caveats: Clonality grew at ibrutinib response; at progression, it decreased back toward baseline. Clonality was higher at baseline than in age-matched healthy donors and tracked circulating CD8+ T-cell counts.

Notes on this clone: Its antigen is not identified.

Sequencing was designed to attain a depth spanning 1 in 200,000 to 1 in 1 million T cells. The protocol was immunoSEQ multiplex PCR, while the TCRdb copy is restricted to in-frame clones and leaves out a portion. The table lists around 160,000 clones, more than 75% of them singletons, with about 1.9% in the top ten. V lost 5 bases and J lost 8, with 18 bases in between. CDR1 SGHDN and CDR2 FVKESK come from the germline V gene. This CDR3 is built from 14 residues. This chain uses TRBV14 with TRBJ1-2; D is unclear. This sample comprised PBMCs, obtained after 12 months of ibrutinib treatment. This sequence was found in a human donor with chronic lymphocytic leukemia. The CDR3 nucleotides read TGTGCCAGCAGCAAATCGAACACAGACCGCGGCTACACCTTC. This translates into CASSKSNTDRGYTF.